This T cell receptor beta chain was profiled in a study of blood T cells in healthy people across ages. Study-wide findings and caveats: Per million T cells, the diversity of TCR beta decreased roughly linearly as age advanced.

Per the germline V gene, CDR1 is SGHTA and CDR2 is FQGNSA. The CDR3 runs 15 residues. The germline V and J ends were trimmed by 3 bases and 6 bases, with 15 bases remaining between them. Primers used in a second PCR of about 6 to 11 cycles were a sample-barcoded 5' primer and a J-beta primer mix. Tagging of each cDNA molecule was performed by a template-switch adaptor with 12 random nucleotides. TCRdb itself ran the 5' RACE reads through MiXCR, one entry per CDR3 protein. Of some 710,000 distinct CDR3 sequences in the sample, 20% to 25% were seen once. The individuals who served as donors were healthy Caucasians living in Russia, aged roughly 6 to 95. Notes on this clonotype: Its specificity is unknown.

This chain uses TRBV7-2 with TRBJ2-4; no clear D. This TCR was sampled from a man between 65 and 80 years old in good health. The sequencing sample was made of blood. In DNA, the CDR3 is TGTGCCAGCAGCTTTTGGCAGACACCGGGAAACATTCAGTACTTC. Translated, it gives CASSFWQTPGNIQYF.